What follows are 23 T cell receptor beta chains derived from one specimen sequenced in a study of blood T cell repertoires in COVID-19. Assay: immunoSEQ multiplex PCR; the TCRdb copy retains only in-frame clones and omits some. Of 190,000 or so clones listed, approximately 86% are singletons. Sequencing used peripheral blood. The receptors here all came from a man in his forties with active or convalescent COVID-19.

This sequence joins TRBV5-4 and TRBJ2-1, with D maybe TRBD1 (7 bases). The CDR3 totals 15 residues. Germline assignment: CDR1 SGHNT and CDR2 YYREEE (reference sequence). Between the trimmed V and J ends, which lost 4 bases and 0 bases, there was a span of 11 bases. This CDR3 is CASSAGQSSYNEQFF. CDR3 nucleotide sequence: TGTGCCAGCAGCGCGGGACAGTCCTCCTACAATGAGCAGTTCTTC.

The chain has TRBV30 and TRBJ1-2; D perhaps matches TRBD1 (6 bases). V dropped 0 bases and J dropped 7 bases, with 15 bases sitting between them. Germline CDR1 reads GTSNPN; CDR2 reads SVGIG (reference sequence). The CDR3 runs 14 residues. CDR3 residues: CAWSVLSGAFGYTF. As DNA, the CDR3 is TGTGCCTGGAGTGTACTGTCAGGGGCCTTTGGCTACACCTTC.

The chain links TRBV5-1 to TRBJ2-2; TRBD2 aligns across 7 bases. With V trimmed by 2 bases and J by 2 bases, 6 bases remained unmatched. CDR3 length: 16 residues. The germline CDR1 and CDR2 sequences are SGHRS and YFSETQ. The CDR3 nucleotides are TGCGCCAGCAGCTTTGGTCTAGCGGCCAACACCGGGGAGCTGTTTTTT. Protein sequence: CASSFGLAANTGELFF.

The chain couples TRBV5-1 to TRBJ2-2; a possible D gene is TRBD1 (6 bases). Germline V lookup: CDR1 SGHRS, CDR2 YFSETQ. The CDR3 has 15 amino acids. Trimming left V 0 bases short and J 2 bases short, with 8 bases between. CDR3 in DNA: TGCGCCAGCAGCTTGGCAGGGGATAACACCGGGGAGCTGTTTTTT. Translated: CASSLAGDNTGELFF.

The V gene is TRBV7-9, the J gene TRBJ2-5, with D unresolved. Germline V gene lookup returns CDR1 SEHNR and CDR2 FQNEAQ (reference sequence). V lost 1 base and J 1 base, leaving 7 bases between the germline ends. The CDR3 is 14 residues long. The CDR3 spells CASSLGLGQETQYF. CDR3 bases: TGTGCCAGCAGCTTAGGACTGGGCCAAGAGACCCAGTACTTC.

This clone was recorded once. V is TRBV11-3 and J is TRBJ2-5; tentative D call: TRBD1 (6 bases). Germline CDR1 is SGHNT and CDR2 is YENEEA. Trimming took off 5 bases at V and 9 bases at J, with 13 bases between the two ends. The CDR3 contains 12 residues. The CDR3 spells CASSNQGHPQYF. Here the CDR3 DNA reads TGTGCCAGCAGCAATCAGGGACACCCCCAGTACTTC.

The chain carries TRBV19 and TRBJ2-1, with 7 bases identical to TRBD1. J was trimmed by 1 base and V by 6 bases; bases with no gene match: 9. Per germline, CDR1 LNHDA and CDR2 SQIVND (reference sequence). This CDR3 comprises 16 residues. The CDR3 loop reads CASRPTGTVSYNEQFF. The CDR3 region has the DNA TGTGCCAGTAGACCAACCGGGACAGTTTCCTACAATGAGCAGTTCTTC.

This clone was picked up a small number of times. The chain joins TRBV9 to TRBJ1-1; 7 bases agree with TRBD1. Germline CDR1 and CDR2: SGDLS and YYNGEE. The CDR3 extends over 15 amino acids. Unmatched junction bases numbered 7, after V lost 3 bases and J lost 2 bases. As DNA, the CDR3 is TGTGCCAGCAGCGAGGGGGCCGCGAGTAACACTGAAGCTTTCTTT. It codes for CASSEGAASNTEAFF. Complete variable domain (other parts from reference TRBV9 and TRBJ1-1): DSGVTQTPKHLITATGQRVTLRCSPRSGDLSVYWYQQSLDQGLQFLIQYYNGEERAKGNILERFSAQQFPDLHSELNLSSLELGDSALYFCASSEGAASNTEAFFGQGTRLTVV.

DNA of the CDR3: TGTGCCAGCAGTCGGGGGACAGGGGAAAATTCACCCCTCCACTTT. This translates into CASSRGTGENSPLHF. The chain combines TRBV6-6 with TRBJ1-6, with 10 bases lining up with TRBD1. The CDR3 runs to 15 residues. V gave up 5 bases and J gave up 7 bases; unmatched junction bases: 5. Germline-derived CDR1 and CDR2 are MNHNY and SVGAGI (reference sequence).

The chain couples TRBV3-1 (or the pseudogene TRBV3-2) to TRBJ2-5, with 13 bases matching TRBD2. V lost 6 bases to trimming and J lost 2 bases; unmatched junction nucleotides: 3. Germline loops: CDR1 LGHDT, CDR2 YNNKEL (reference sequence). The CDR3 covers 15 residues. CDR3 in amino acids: CASSLGLAGQETQYF. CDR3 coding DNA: TGTGCCAGCAGTTTGGGACTAGCGGGGCAAGAGACCCAGTACTTC.

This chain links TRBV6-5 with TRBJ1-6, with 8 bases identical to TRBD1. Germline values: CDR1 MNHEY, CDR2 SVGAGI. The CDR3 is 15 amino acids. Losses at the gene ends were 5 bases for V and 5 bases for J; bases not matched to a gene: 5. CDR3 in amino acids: CASSPVQGDNSPLHF. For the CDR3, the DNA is TGTGCCAGCAGTCCTGTACAGGGGGATAATTCACCCCTCCACTTT.

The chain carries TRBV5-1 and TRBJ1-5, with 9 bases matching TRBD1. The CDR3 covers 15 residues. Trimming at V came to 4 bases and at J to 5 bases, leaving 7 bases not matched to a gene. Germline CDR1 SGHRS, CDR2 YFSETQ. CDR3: CASSPGTGFHQPQHF. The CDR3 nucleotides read TGCGCCAGCAGCCCCGGGACAGGGTTTCATCAGCCCCAGCATTTT.

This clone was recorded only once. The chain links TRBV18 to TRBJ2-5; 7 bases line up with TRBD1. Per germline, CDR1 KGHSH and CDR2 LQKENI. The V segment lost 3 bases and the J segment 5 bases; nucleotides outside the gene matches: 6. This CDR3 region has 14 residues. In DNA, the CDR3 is TGTGCCAGCTCACCGACAGGGATAGGGGAGACCCAGTACTTC. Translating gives CASSPTGIGETQYF.

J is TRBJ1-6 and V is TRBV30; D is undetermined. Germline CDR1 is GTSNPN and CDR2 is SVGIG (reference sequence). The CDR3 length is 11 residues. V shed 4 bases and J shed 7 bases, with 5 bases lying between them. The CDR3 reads CAWNENSPLHF. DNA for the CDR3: TGTGCCTGGAATGAGAATTCACCCCTCCACTTT. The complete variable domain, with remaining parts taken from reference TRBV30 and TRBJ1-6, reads SQTIHQWPATLVQPVGSPLSLECTVEGTSNPNLYWYRQAAGRGLQLLFYSVGIGQISSEVPQNLSASRPQDRQFILSSKKLLLSDSGFYLCAWNENSPLHFGNGTRLTVT.

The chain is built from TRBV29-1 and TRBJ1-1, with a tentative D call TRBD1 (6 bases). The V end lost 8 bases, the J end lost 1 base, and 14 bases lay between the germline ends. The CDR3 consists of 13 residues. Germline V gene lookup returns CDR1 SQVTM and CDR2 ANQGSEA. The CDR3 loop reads CSSGGGENTEAFF. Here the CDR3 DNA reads TGCAGCTCTGGGGGGGGCGAGAACACTGAAGCTTTCTTT.

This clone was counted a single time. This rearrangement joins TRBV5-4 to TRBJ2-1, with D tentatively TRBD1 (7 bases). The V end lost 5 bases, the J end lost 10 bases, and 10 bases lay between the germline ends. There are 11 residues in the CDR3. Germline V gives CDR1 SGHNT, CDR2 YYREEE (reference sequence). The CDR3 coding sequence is TGTGCCAGCAGGACAGGGAGGGAGCAGTTCTTC. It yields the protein CASRTGREQFF.

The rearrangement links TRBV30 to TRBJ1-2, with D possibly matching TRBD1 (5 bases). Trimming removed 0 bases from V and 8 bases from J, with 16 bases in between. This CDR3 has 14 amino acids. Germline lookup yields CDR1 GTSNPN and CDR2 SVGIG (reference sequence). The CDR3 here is CAWSVLRGVGGYTF. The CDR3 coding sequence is TGTGCCTGGAGTGTCCTTCGGGGGGTAGGAGGCTACACCTTC. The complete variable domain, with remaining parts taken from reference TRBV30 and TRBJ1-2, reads SQTIHQWPATLVQPVGSPLSLECTVEGTSNPNLYWYRQAAGRGLQLLFYSVGIGQISSEVPQNLSASRPQDRQFILSSKKLLLSDSGFYLCAWSVLRGVGGYTFGSGTRLTVV.

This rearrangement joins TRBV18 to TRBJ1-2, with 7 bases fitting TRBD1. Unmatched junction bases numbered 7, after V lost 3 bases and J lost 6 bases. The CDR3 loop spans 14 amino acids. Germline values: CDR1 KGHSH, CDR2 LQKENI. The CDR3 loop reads CASSPGTVNHGYTF. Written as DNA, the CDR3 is TGTGCCAGCTCACCCGGGACAGTGAATCATGGCTACACCTTC.

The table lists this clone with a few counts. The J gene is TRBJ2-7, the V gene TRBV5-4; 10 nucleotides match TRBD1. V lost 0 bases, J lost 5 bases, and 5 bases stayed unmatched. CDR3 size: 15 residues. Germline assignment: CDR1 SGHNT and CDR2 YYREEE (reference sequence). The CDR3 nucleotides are TGTGCCAGCAGCTTGGCTGGGACAGGGGTGGACGAGCAGTACTTC. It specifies CASSLAGTGVDEQYF.

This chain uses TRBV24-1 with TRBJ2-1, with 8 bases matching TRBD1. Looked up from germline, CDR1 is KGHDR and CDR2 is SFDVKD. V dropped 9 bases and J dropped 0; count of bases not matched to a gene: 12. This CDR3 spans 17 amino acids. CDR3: CATRRGQEFPSYNEQFF. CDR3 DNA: TGTGCCACCCGCAGGGGACAGGAATTCCCCTCCTACAATGAGCAGTTCTTC.

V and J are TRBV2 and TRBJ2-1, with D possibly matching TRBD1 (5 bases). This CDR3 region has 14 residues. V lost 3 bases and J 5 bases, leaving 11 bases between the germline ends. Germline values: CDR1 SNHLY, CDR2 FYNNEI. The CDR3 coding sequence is TGTGCCAGCAGTGATCAGGACAAAGACAATGAGCAGTTCTTC. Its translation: CASSDQDKDNEQFF. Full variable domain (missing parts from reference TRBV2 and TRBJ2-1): EPEVTQTPSHQVTQMGQEVILRCVPISNHLYFYWYRQILGQKVEFLVSFYNNEISEKSEIFDDQFSVERPDGSNFTLKIRSTKLEDSAMYFCASSDQDKDNEQFFGPGTRLTVL.

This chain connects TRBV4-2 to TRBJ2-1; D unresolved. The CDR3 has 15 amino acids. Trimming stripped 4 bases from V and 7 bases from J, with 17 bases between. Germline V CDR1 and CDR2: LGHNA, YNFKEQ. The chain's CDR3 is CASSPATLLRNEQFF. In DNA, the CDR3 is TGTGCCAGCAGCCCCGCCACTCTCCTGCGTAATGAGCAGTTCTTC.

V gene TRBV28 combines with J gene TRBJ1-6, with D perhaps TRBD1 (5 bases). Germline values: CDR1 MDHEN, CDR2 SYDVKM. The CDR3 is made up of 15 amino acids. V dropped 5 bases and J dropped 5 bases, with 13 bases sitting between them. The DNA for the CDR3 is TGTGCCAGCAGTCCCGGAGGGGTTAATAATTCACCCCTCCACTTT. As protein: CASSPGGVNNSPLHF.